These 32 T cell receptor beta chains were all obtained from the same sample, sequenced in a study of T cell changes during pregnancy in multiple sclerosis. Using immunoSEQ multiplex PCR, the repertoire was profiled, and TCRdb retains in-frame clones only, with some absent. The data hold approximately 47,000 clones, with around 90% observed a single time. The sample in question was peripheral blood, obtained in the first trimester of pregnancy. The receptors come from a female donor with multiple sclerosis, enrolled in a pregnancy study.

This clone was recorded only once. This chain links TRBV6-5 with TRBJ1-4, with D hard to call. The V gene's germline CDR1 is MNHEY and CDR2 SVGAGI. V was shortened by 0 bases and J by 8 bases, with 16 bases between the two germline ends. The CDR3 totals 16 residues. This chain's CDR3 is CASSYSNAGGEEKLFF. DNA of the CDR3: TGTGCCAGCAGTTACTCGAACGCGGGAGGAGAAGAAAAACTGTTTTTT.

This chain links TRBV7-3 with TRBJ2-5; D possibly corresponds to TRBD2 (6 bases). Trimming shortened V by 0 bases and J by 4 bases, and 15 bases separated the two germline ends. In germline, CDR1 is SGHTA, CDR2 FQGTGA. This CDR3 spans 16 amino acids. CDR3: CASSLTAGGVGETQYF. Here the CDR3 DNA reads TGTGCCAGCAGCTTAACTGCCGGGGGTGTAGGAGAGACCCAGTACTTC.

This clone was observed once. This sequence joins TRBV5-8 and TRBJ1-1; D is uncertain. V lost 4 bases to trimming and J lost 1 base, with 11 bases between them. This CDR3 is built from 14 residues. CDR1 and CDR2 (germline): SGHTS, YDEGEE. CDR3 in DNA: TGTGCCAGCAGCCGTATGCGAGGGAACACTGAAGCTTTCTTT. This encodes CASSRMRGNTEAFF.

The chain employs TRBV15 and TRBJ1-2, with a tentative D call TRBD1 (6 bases). CDR3 length: 15 residues. V gave up 0 bases and J gave up 5 bases, with 13 bases separating them. CDR1 and CDR2 from the germline V gene are LNHNV and YYDKDF (reference sequence). DNA of the CDR3: TGTGCCACCAGCAGAGATTTAACAGGGACGTATGGCTACACCTTC. Translation: CATSRDLTGTYGYTF.

The rearrangement uses TRBV12-5 and TRBJ2-3; 7 nucleotides match TRBD1. This CDR3 has 15 amino acids. The germline V gene has CDR1 LGHNT and CDR2 FRNRAP. Trimming cost V 9 bases and J 0 bases; bases outside gene matches: 9. The chain's CDR3 is CASASGTASTDTQYF. The CDR3 bases are TGTGCTAGCGCTTCAGGGACAGCGAGCACAGATACGCAGTATTTT.

This chain joins TRBV7-9 and TRBJ1-1, with a tentative D call TRBD1 (6 bases). CDR3 length: 14 residues. Between the trimmed V and J ends, which lost 2 bases and 5 bases, there was a span of 12 bases. The germline gives CDR1 SEHNR, CDR2 FQNEAQ (reference sequence). The CDR3 loop reads CASSLPGADTEAFF. CDR3 bases: TGTGCCAGCAGCTTACCAGGGGCGGATACTGAAGCTTTCTTT.

The V and J genes are TRBV6-4 and TRBJ2-2, with 8 positions matching TRBD1. Per the germline V gene, CDR1 is MRHNA and CDR2 is SNTAGT. After removal of 5 bases from V and 3 bases from J, the junction contained 2 bases not matched to a gene. This CDR3 region has 14 residues. The CDR3 nucleotides read TGTGCCAGCAGTTCAGGGGGCGACACCGGGGAGCTGTTTTTT. This sequence encodes CASSSGGDTGELFF.

This chain connects TRBV7-9 to TRBJ2-3, with TRBD1 identical over 8 bases. Germline V gene sequence: CDR1 SEHNR, CDR2 FQNEAQ (reference sequence). V lost 4 bases, J lost 6 bases, and 12 bases stayed unmatched. The CDR3 contains 16 residues. The chain's CDR3 is CASSSGVTGGGDTQYF. The DNA of the CDR3 is TGTGCCAGCAGCTCGGGGGTCACAGGGGGTGGGGATACGCAGTATTTT.

The rearrangement joins TRBV13 to TRBJ2-1; TRBD2 matches at 10 bases. V dropped 4 bases and J dropped 8; count of bases not matched to a gene: 11. This CDR3 contains 16 residues. The V gene's germline CDR1 is PRHDT and CDR2 FYEKMQ (reference sequence). The CDR3 protein is CASSSQAGGAGDEQFF. Written as DNA, the CDR3 is TGTGCCAGCAGCTCCCAAGCGGGGGGGGCTGGGGATGAGCAGTTCTTC. The full variable domain, with the rest looked up from reference TRBV13 and TRBJ2-1, is AAGVIQSPRHLIKEKRETATLKCYPIPRHDTVYWYQQGPGQDPQFLISFYEKMQSDKGSIPDRFSAQQFSDYHSELNMSSLELGDSALYFCASSSQAGGAGDEQFFGPGTRLTVL.

V and J are TRBV7-2 and TRBJ2-3; 7 bases align to TRBD2. This CDR3 spans 15 amino acids. With 2 bases clipped from V and 9 bases from J, the junction kept 11 bases outside the gene matches. Germline V gene lookup returns CDR1 SGHTA and CDR2 FQGNSA. CDR3 residues: CASSLQGETGGTQYF. Here the CDR3 DNA reads TGTGCCAGCAGCTTACAGGGCGAAACCGGGGGGACGCAGTATTTT.

The rearrangement joins TRBV11-2 to TRBJ2-5; D gene ambiguous. Per the germline V gene, CDR1 is SGHAT and CDR2 is FQNNGV. The V end lost 5 bases, the J end lost 1 base, and 11 bases lay between the germline ends. CDR3 length: 14 residues. The CDR3 coding sequence is TGTGCCAGCAGCCCCTTACTGCCCCAAGAGACCCAGTACTTC. This codes for CASSPLLPQETQYF.

The V gene is TRBV5-4, the J gene TRBJ1-3, with a weak D call TRBD1 (5 bases). The CDR3 totals 15 residues. The germline V gene has CDR1 SGHNT and CDR2 YYREEE (reference sequence). V was trimmed by 3 bases and J by 3 bases, leaving 13 bases between them. The CDR3 here is CASSSSRDFGNTIYF. The CDR3 DNA follows: TGTGCCAGCAGCTCCTCCCGGGACTTTGGAAACACCATATATTTT.

The chain is built from TRBV16 and TRBJ1-6, with a possible D match to TRBD1 (6 bases). Per germline, CDR1 KGHSY and CDR2 FQNENV. Trimming left V 0 bases short and J 3 bases short, with 9 bases between. The CDR3 runs to 16 residues. The CDR3 DNA follows: TGTGCCAGCAGCCAATCCACCAGGGGCTATAATTCACCCCTCCACTTT. This translates into CASSQSTRGYNSPLHF.

This sequence joins TRBV23-1 and TRBJ1-1; TRBD1 aligns across 8 bases. TRBV23-1 is an open reading frame, and its role is uncertain. V gave up 3 bases and J gave up 0 bases; unmatched junction bases: 6. The CDR3 consists of 16 residues. The CDR3 reads CASSHHGQGLNTEAFF. CDR3 DNA sequence: TGCGCCAGCAGTCACCACGGACAGGGCTTGAACACTGAAGCTTTCTTT.

The rearrangement links TRBV18 to TRBJ1-3, with TRBD1 as a possible D gene (5 bases). Trimming took 4 bases from V and 0 from J, leaving 13 bases between them. Germline V CDR1 and CDR2: KGHSH, LQKENI. The CDR3 consists of 16 residues. This CDR3 reads CASSQGVGRSGNTIYF. CDR3 DNA sequence: TGTGCCAGCTCACAAGGGGTCGGCCGCTCTGGAAACACCATATATTTT.

This clone has only one observation. The chain links TRBV20-1 to TRBJ2-7; D unresolved. Germline V gene lookup returns CDR1 DFQATT and CDR2 SNEGSKA (reference sequence). Trimming removed 4 bases at V and 4 bases at J, with 8 bases between. This CDR3 spans 11 amino acids. CDR3 region: CSANRGYEQYF. In DNA form, the CDR3 reads TGCAGTGCTAACCGAGGTTACGAGCAGTACTTC.

The chain joins TRBV4-1 to TRBJ2-1; tentative D call: TRBD2 (5 bases). The ends were cut back, 0 bases at V and 4 bases at J, with 13 bases in the middle. The CDR3 length is 16 residues. CDR1 and CDR2 from the germline V gene are MGHRA and YSYEKL. CDR3 coding DNA: TGCGCCAGCAGCCAAGATAGAGGGATCCTTTACAATGAGCAGTTCTTC. Translation: CASSQDRGILYNEQFF.

J is TRBJ2-3 and V is TRBV7-6; possible D gene TRBD1, 5 bases. Germline V gene lookup returns CDR1 SGHVS and CDR2 FNYEAQ. The CDR3 is 15 residues long. V lost 1 base and J 1 base, leaving 9 bases between the germline ends. CDR3 protein: CASSLGGAGTDTQYF. CDR3 nucleotides: TGTGCCAGCAGCTTAGGTGGGGCCGGCACAGATACGCAGTATTTT.

CDR3 loop: CASSRVLTGGTDTQYF. The CDR3, as DNA: TGTGCCAGCAGCCGAGTACTAACAGGGGGCACAGATACGCAGTATTTT. The chain links TRBV5-6 to TRBJ2-3; TRBD1 matches at 7 bases. This CDR3 has 16 residues. The junction had 9 bases not matched to a gene; V was cut back by 4 bases and J by 1 base. Germline CDR1 and CDR2: SGHDT and YYEEEE.

The gene calls are TRBV5-1 and TRBJ2-3; the D gene is possibly TRBD1 (6 bases). In germline, CDR1 is SGHRS, CDR2 YFSETQ. This CDR3 is 15 amino acids long. V lost 0 bases and J 4 bases, leaving 12 bases between the germline ends. The CDR3 loop is CASSLGRQGPDTQYF. The CDR3 DNA follows: TGCGCCAGCAGCTTGGGGCGCCAGGGGCCAGATACGCAGTATTTT.

To note about this clone: Other DNA variants within this sample encode the same CDR3. The chain carries TRBV2 and TRBJ1-1; 7 nucleotides align to TRBD1. V trimming: 9 bases; J trimming: 0 bases; junction bases outside the gene matches: 4. Germline CDR1 SNHLY, CDR2 FYNNEI. The CDR3 consists of 13 residues. CDR3 loop: CASRGQLNTEAFF. CDR3 coding DNA: TGTGCCAGTAGGGGGCAATTGAACACTGAAGCTTTCTTT.

The rearrangement links TRBV6-5 to TRBJ2-5; perhaps TRBD2 as D (6 bases). Trimming took 2 bases from V and 5 from J, leaving 9 bases between them. The CDR3 spans 13 residues. Germline V CDR1 and CDR2: MNHEY, SVGAGI. The CDR3 spells CASSYDSGETQYF. The CDR3, as DNA: TGTGCCAGCAGTTACGATAGCGGCGAGACCCAGTACTTC.

As regards this clone: Other DNA sequences of this sample code for an identical CDR3. The chain combines TRBV19 with TRBJ2-1, with D unresolved. The CDR3 runs 13 residues. Germline V gives CDR1 LNHDA, CDR2 SQIVND (reference sequence). Trimming stripped 7 bases from V and 0 bases from J, with 7 bases between. This chain's CDR3 is CASNPGSYNEQFF. The CDR3 nucleotides are TGTGCCAGTAATCCGGGCTCCTACAATGAGCAGTTCTTC.

This clone was picked up one time. This chain connects TRBV18 to TRBJ2-5, with 11 positions matching TRBD1. This CDR3 has 18 residues. Trimming removed 0 bases from V and 5 bases from J; junction bases left unmatched: 11. Germline CDR1 KGHSH, CDR2 LQKENI. As DNA, the CDR3 is TGTGCCAGCTCACCACCGTTAAGGACAGGGGGCCTGAAGGAGACCCAGTACTTC. This gives the protein CASSPPLRTGGLKETQYF.

The V and J genes are TRBV27 and TRBJ1-2; D perhaps matches TRBD1 (6 bases). Germline V lookup: CDR1 MNHEY, CDR2 SMNVEV (reference sequence). This CDR3 has 13 residues. Trimming removed 5 bases at V and 8 bases at J, with 15 bases between. CDR3 loop: CASSRPGQWGYTF. In nucleotides, the CDR3 is TGTGCCAGCAGTCGTCCCGGACAGTGGGGCTACACCTTC.

CDR3 coding DNA: TGTGCCAGCAGTTGGACAGGGGATTCTTCACCCCTCCACTTT. Translating it yields CASSWTGDSSPLHF. J is TRBJ1-6 and V is TRBV28, with TRBD1 matching over 9 bases. Per the germline V gene, CDR1 is MDHEN and CDR2 is SYDVKM. Trimming took 4 bases from V and 9 from J; bases not matched to a gene: 4. This CDR3 is built from 14 residues.

The V call is TRBV9, the J call TRBJ2-2; 7 nucleotides align to TRBD2. The ends lost 4 bases at V and 6 bases at J; junction bases unmatched: 9. The CDR3 totals 15 residues. Germline V lookup: CDR1 SGDLS, CDR2 YYNGEE. The CDR3 loop is CASSFSGTTAGELFF. The DNA for the CDR3 is TGTGCCAGCAGCTTCTCCGGGACTACTGCCGGGGAGCTGTTTTTT.

V is TRBV30 and J is TRBJ2-1, with D maybe TRBD2 (5 bases). Per germline, CDR1 GTSNPN and CDR2 SVGIG (reference sequence). The CDR3 has 11 residues. The V end lost 3 bases, the J end lost 6 bases, and 6 bases lay between the germline ends. CDR3 sequence reads: CAWSEGNEQFF. CDR3 coding DNA: TGTGCCTGGAGCGAGGGCAATGAGCAGTTCTTC.

V usage is TRBV19 and J usage is TRBJ1-2; perhaps TRBD1 as D (5 bases). Per germline, CDR1 LNHDA and CDR2 SQIVND (reference sequence). V was clipped by 8 bases and J by 5 bases, with 27 bases between them. The CDR3 contains 17 residues. CDR3 sequence reads: CASSVMLGGFQYYGYTF. CDR3 bases: TGTGCCAGTTCCGTAATGTTGGGGGGATTCCAATATTATGGCTACACCTTC.

This chain joins TRBV7-2 and TRBJ2-7; unclear D gene. The CDR3 totals 11 residues. Germline loops: CDR1 SGHTA, CDR2 FQGNSA. V lost 2 bases to trimming and J lost 3 bases, with 2 bases between them. CDR3 protein: CASSLYYEQYF. The CDR3, as DNA: TGTGCCAGCAGCTTATACTACGAGCAGTACTTC.

The J gene is TRBJ1-3, the V gene TRBV13; D is uncertain. Germline assignment: CDR1 PRHDT and CDR2 FYEKMQ (reference sequence). The germline V and J ends were trimmed by 5 bases and 0 bases, with 8 bases remaining between them. The CDR3 consists of 14 residues. This chain's CDR3 is CASSPYISGNTIYF. The CDR3 nucleotides are TGTGCCAGCAGCCCTTATATCTCTGGAAACACCATATATTTT.

The V call is TRBV21-1, the J call TRBJ1-5; the table's D call TRBD1 went unverified against the DNA. TRBV21-1 is a pseudogene. The CDR3 is 15 residues long. The CDR3, as DNA: TGTGCCAGCACAAGAGCCGACAGGGGGAATCAGCCCCAGCATTTT. Its translation is CASTRADRGNQPQHF.